The entry that follows covers one T cell receptor beta chain sequence. This sample stems from a study of blood T cell repertoires in COVID-19. On the study more broadly: Acute-phase and convalescent COVID-19 samples originated in the United States, Italy and Spain.

Looked up from germline, CDR1 is SEHNR and CDR2 is FQNEAQ (reference sequence). This CDR3 region has 14 residues. V was pared by 4 bases and J by 10 bases, with 9 bases of the junction left unmatched. Per the authors' pipeline: Estimation of nucleated cell counts relied on the amplification of reference gene primers. The protocol was immunoSEQ multiplex PCR, while the TCRdb copy is restricted to in-frame clones and leaves out a portion. For V, J and clone size, that table is used; D and trimming come from the DNA. The sample records approximately 48,000 clones, 75% to 90% being singletons. The chain combines TRBV7-9 with TRBJ2-1, with 8 bases matching TRBD2. Source material: peripheral blood. The sequence was collected from a man between 60 and 75 years old with acute or convalescent COVID-19. CDR3 nucleotide sequence: TGTGCCAGCAGCTGGGCGGGGGGCGCAGGGGAGCAGTTCTTC. This gives the protein CASSWAGGAGEQFF.